This T cell receptor (beta chain) came from a study of blood T cell repertoires in COVID-19. About the study: Sites across the United States, Italy and Spain contributed samples from acute and convalescent COVID-19. In each case, the material was cDNA or gDNA derived from T cells, B-cell-depleted T cells, or PBMCs.

Seattle's cohort entered during active infection and was followed longitudinally. The count of this clone is one. The same CDR3 arises from other DNA sequences in this sample as well. In the original analysis: It was from reference gene primer amplification that nucleated cell counts were estimated. TCRdb keeps only in-frame clones here, not all; method: immunoSEQ multiplex PCR. V, J and clone size are taken as reported in that table, and D and trimming were inferred from the DNA itself. The sample consists of approximately 500,000 clones, 89% of them appearing once. V lost 3 bases, J lost 8 bases, and 13 bases lay in between. Looked up from germline, CDR1 is LNHDA and CDR2 is SQIVND (reference sequence). The CDR3 length is 13 residues.

The genes are TRBV19 and TRBJ1-2; maybe TRBD1 (5 bases). Sequencing was performed on peripheral blood. The TCR originated in a man younger than 35 with COVID-19, enrolled during active disease. CDR3 nucleotide sequence: TGTGCCAGTAGTATCGGGCAGGGCGACGGCTACACCTTC. Protein product: CASSIGQGDGYTF.